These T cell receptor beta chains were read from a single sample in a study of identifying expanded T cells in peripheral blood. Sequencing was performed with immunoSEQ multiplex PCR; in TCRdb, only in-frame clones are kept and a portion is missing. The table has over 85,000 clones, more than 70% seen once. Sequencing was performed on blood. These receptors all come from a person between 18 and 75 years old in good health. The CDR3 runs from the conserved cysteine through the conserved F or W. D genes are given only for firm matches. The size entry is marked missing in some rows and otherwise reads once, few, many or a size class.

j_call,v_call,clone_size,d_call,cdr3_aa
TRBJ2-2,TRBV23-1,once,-,CASSQSGSEGAKNTGELFF
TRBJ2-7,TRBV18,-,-,CASSPDTIDEQYF
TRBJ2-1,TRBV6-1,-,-,CASSEKGPPNEQFF
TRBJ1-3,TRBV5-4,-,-,CASSSPGRASGNTIYF
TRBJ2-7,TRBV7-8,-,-,CASSLIDVGINYEQYF
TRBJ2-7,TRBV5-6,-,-,CASSPDKYEQYF
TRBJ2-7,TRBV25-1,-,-,CASSDPQGLGEQYF
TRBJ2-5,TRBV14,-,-,CASSQVLSSYQETQYF
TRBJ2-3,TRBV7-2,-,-,CASSLKYEDTQYF
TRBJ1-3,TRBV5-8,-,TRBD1,CASSRGQVAGNTIYF
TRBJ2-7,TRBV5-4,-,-,CASSFDSGSAYEQYF
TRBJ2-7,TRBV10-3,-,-,CAIMGSRTPSEQYF
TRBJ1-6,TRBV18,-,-,CASSPGDGNSPLHF
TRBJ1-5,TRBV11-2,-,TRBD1,CASSLTTGGGNQPQHF
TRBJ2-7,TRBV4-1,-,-,CASSQGLGSSYEQYF
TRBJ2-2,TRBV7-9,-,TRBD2,CASSLASGTNTGELFF
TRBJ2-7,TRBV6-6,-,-,CASSWRAQDSYEQYF
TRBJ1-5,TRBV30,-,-,CAWSRGHGQPQHF
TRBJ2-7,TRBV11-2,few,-,CASSLVVLPGEQYF
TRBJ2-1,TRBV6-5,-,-,CASSLEGGRSNEQFF
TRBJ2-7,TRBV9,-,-,CASSVSTGTLEQYF
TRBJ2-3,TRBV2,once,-,CAGCGDGYTDTQYF
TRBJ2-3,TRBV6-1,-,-,CASSEITGWADTQYF
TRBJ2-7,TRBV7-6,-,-,CASSSQEGYEQYF
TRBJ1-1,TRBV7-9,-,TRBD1,CASSSVGETGPIAFF
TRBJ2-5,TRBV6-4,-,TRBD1,CASSVPGTGRGLGKETQYF
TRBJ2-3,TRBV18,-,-,CATLKGKNTDTQYF
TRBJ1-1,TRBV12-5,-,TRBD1,CASGLGNRGNTEAFF
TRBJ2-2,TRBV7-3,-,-,CASSPYRATGELFF
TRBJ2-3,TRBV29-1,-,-,CSVDDSPTDTQYF
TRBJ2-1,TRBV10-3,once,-,CAITRGNNEQFF
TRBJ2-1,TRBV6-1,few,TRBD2,CASSAAGGSYNEQFF
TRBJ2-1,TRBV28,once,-,CASNWGRNEQFF
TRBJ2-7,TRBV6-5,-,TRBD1,CASSPRRTGGYEQYF
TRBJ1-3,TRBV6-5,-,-,CARGGVSGNTIYF
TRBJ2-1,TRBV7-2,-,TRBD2,CASSLDSGGASEQFF
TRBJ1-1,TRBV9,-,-,CASSVTDTMNTEAFF
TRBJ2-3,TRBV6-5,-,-,CASSYSGQGPTDTQYF
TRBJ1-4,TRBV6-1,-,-,CASRSTGATNEKLFF
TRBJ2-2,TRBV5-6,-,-,CASREGYADTGELFF
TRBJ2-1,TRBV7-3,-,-,CASSLTSGDPSEQFF
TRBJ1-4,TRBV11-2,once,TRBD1,CASSSLPGQGATNEKLFF
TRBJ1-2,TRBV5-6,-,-,CASSLIRRGYGYTF
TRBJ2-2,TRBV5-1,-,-,CASSLSTRGTGELFF
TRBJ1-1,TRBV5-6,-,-,CASSLAWGVEAFF
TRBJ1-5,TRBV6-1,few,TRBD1,CASSYDRAPNQPQHF
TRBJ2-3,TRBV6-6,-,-,CASSYSYQDTQYF
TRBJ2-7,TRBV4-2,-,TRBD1,CASSQGHRGPYEQYF
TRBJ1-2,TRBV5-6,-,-,CASSLGMGGPDGYTF
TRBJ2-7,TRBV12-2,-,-,CASRFRPWGSSSYEQYF
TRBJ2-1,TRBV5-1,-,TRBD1,CASSLVGTGVYNEQFF
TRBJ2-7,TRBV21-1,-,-,CASSKVPRTSGTSYEQYF
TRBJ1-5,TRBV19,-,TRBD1,CASSSRTGLFNQPQHF
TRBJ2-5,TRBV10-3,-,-,CAISAGDQETQYF
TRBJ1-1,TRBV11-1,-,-,CASSLAWGEAFF
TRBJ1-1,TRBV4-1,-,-,CASSQESEGRAEAFF
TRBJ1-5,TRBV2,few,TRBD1,CASRGQGLSPQHF
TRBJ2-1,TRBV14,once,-,CASSLRQGGLNEQFF